This passage covers 19 T cell receptor beta chains from one sample sequenced in a study of post-analysis software for immune sequencing data. Study-level points and caveats: Relative to controls, patients had about five TRBV segments at higher frequency, with TRBV5-6, TRBV5-1 and TRBV20-1 among these.

cDNA libraries for TCR beta contained unique molecular identifiers. TCRdb ran MiXCR on the PCR reads and lists one entry per CDR3 protein. The sample records 750,000 to 950,000 distinct CDR3 sequences, approximately 44% being singletons. Their cognate antigens are unknown. Sequenced input: blood. Receptor source: a girl aged 10-17 years with multiple sclerosis.

In this sample, this clonotype turned up once. A junction end diverges from the germline sequence, so it may reflect a read error. This chain links TRBV12-3 or TRBV12-4 with TRBJ2-3; TRBD2 matches at 13 bases. The CDR3 totals 16 residues. CDR3 region: CANSWGLAGITDTQYF. Here the CDR3 DNA reads TGTGCCAACAGTTGGGGACTAGCGGGAATCACAGATACGCAGTATTTT.

The chain carries TRBV2 and TRBJ2-3; 8 bases fit TRBD2. This CDR3 is built from 17 residues. V shed 2 bases, J shed 3 bases, and the junction held 10 bases outside the gene matches. Per germline, CDR1 SNHLY and CDR2 FYNNEI. CDR3 loop: CASSEFWGLVRTDTQYF. In nucleotides, the CDR3 is TGTGCCAGCAGTGAATTTTGGGGACTAGTGCGGACAGATACGCAGTATTTT.

This sequence joins TRBV2 and TRBJ2-5, with 7 nucleotides matching TRBD1. Germline V lookup: CDR1 SNHLY, CDR2 FYNNEI. The trim removed 8 bases at V and 2 bases at J, leaving 8 bases unmatched. CDR3 length equals 14 residues. The CDR3 nucleotides are TGTGCCAGCGGCCGGGACAGATTACAAGAGACCCAGTACTTC. Encoded protein: CASGRDRLQETQYF.

The table lists this clonotype with a few counts. The chain couples TRBV18 to TRBJ1-2, with a weak D call TRBD1 (5 bases). The CDR3 loop spans 14 amino acids. Looked up from germline, CDR1 is KGHSH and CDR2 is LQKENI. With 1 base removed from V and 5 bases from J, the gap between germline ends came to 11 bases. CDR3 nucleotides: TGTGCCAGCTCACCACGGACAATTGAGTATGGCTACACCTTC. Amino acids: CASSPRTIEYGYTF.

This clonotype has a handful of counts. This chain connects TRBV6-2 or TRBV6-3 to TRBJ1-2, with 11 bases that match TRBD1. Trimming removed 6 bases from V and 5 bases from J; junction bases left unmatched: 8. This CDR3 spans 15 amino acids. In germline, CDR1 is MNHEY, CDR2 SVGEGT. The DNA of the CDR3 is TGTGCCAGCAGATACCCCCGGGACAGGGGGTATGGCTACACCTTC. Residues: CASRYPRDRGYGYTF.

A few counts support this clonotype. J is TRBJ2-5 and V is TRBV7-9, with TRBD2 as a possible D gene (6 bases). Per the germline V gene, CDR1 is SEHNR and CDR2 is FQNEAQ (reference sequence). V was shortened by 3 bases and J by 5 bases, with 13 bases between the two germline ends. This CDR3 is built from 14 residues. CDR3 DNA sequence: TGTGCCAGCAGCTTGCGGGGCGGTGCGGAGACCCAGTACTTC. Translating gives CASSLRGGAETQYF.

This clonotype was counted only a few times. As DNA, the CDR3 is TGTGCCAGCAGCCACCCGTCGGGACTAGCTAGGTACTTC. Protein sequence: CASSHPSGLARYF. This chain links TRBV7-9 with TRBJ2-7; TRBD2 aligns across 9 bases. Germline V gives CDR1 SEHNR, CDR2 FQNEAQ (reference sequence). V gave up 5 bases and J gave up 12 bases; unmatched junction bases: 11. This CDR3 is built from 13 residues.

This chain joins TRBV20-1 and TRBJ1-2, with no clear D. The V end lost 5 bases, the J end lost 3 bases, and 13 bases lay between the germline ends. Looked up from germline, CDR1 is DFQATT and CDR2 is SNEGSKA (reference sequence). There are 13 residues in the CDR3. The CDR3 is CSAHSEADYGYTF. As DNA, the CDR3 is TGCAGTGCTCACTCGGAAGCAGACTATGGCTACACCTTC.

This clonotype was detected only a few times. The rearrangement uses TRBV29-1 and TRBJ2-1; 12 bases agree with TRBD2. V dropped 5 bases and J dropped 7; count of bases not matched to a gene: 6. This CDR3 spans 14 amino acids. Germline V lookup: CDR1 SQVTM, CDR2 ANQGSEA. As DNA, the CDR3 is TGCAGCGTTATGACTAGCGGGAGTCCGAATGAGCAGTTCTTC. This codes for CSVMTSGSPNEQFF.

This clonotype was seen more than once but under ten times. The gene calls are TRBV6-2 or TRBV6-3 and TRBJ2-1; D might be TRBD1 or TRBD2, each matching 5 bases. Trimming removed 0 bases from V and 6 bases from J, with 15 bases in between. This CDR3 region has 16 residues. In germline, CDR1 is MNHEY, CDR2 SVGEGT. This CDR3 reads CASSYSGTRFSNEQFF. For the CDR3, the DNA is TGTGCCAGCAGTTACTCAGGGACGAGATTCTCCAATGAGCAGTTCTTC.

The chain has TRBV29-1 and TRBJ2-7; D unresolved. This CDR3 is 16 amino acids long. V lost 7 bases to trimming and J lost 0 bases, with 22 bases between them. The germline gives CDR1 SQVTM, CDR2 ANQGSEA. CDR3 sequence: CSATKSGIANSYEQYF. The CDR3 DNA reads TGCAGCGCCACCAAAAGTGGGATTGCGAACTCCTACGAGCAGTACTTC.

This chain uses TRBV7-2 with TRBJ2-4; a possible D gene is TRBD2 (5 bases). There are 17 residues in the CDR3. Trimming shortened V by 2 bases and J by 0 bases, and 14 bases separated the two germline ends. Germline assignment: CDR1 SGHTA and CDR2 FQGNSA. As DNA, the CDR3 is TGTGCCAGCAGCTTAATGAGACATGGACTAGCCAAAAACATTCAGTACTTC. It codes for CASSLMRHGLAKNIQYF.

The V call is TRBV7-2, the J call TRBJ2-3; 8 bases map to TRBD1. The length of the CDR3 is 13 residues. V dropped 4 bases and J dropped 7; count of bases not matched to a gene: 4. Looked up from germline, CDR1 is SGHTA and CDR2 is FQGNSA. CDR3 residues: CASSSDRAYTQYF. The CDR3 DNA reads TGTGCCAGCAGCTCGGACAGGGCGTATACGCAGTATTTT.

This clonotype has just a few counts. The V gene is TRBV29-1, the J gene TRBJ2-7, with D perhaps matching TRBD1 or TRBD2 (6 bases each). The germline CDR1 and CDR2 sequences are SQVTM and ANQGSEA. The germline V and J ends were trimmed by 7 bases and 5 bases, with 18 bases remaining between them. The CDR3 has 13 residues. The CDR3 DNA follows: TGCAGCGCGGAGGGGGTAGCGGCCCACGAGCAGTACTTC. It translates to CSAEGVAAHEQYF.

The genes are TRBV12-3 or TRBV12-4 and TRBJ1-2; D is unresolved. This CDR3 is 12 amino acids long. Trimming shortened V by 4 bases and J by 6 bases, and 9 bases separated the two germline ends. CDR3 sequence: CASSSGRNGYTF. CDR3 DNA: TGTGCCAGCAGTTCTGGGAGGAATGGCTACACCTTC.

The V call is TRBV3-1, the J call TRBJ2-1; the D gene could be TRBD1 or TRBD2 (6 bases each). The CDR3 loop spans 17 amino acids. V lost 0 bases and J lost 0, with 12 bases in between. In germline, CDR1 is LGHDT, CDR2 YNNKEL (reference sequence). This chain's CDR3 is CASSQERGLPSYNEQFF. The CDR3 DNA follows: TGTGCCAGCAGCCAAGAACGGGGGCTGCCCTCCTACAATGAGCAGTTCTTC.

J is TRBJ1-4 and V is TRBV29-1, with 12 nucleotides matching TRBD1. CDR3 length: 13 amino acids. The germline CDR1 and CDR2 sequences are SQVTM and ANQGSEA. With 7 bases clipped from V and 12 bases from J, the junction kept 9 bases outside the gene matches. The CDR3: CSAGTGGEEELFF. CDR3 sequence (DNA): TGCAGCGCCGGGACAGGGGGCGAGGAGGAACTGTTTTTT.

The chain is built from TRBV7-9 and TRBJ2-3; D unclear. The CDR3 has 12 amino acids. The germline CDR1 and CDR2 sequences are SEHNR and FQNEAQ (reference sequence). Deletions cut 4 bases from V and 4 bases from J, with 6 bases between. CDR3 in amino acids: CASSWGADTQYF. In nucleotides, the CDR3 is TGTGCCAGCAGCTGGGGTGCAGATACGCAGTATTTT. Full variable domain (rest looked up from reference TRBV7-9 and TRBJ2-3): DTGVSQNPRHKITKRGQNVTFRCDPISEHNRLYWYRQTLGQGPEFLTYFQNEAQLEKSRLLSDRFSAERPKGSFSTLEIQRTEQGDSAMYLCASSWGADTQYFGPGTRLTVL.

This clonotype was detected a few times. The rearrangement joins TRBV29-1 to TRBJ2-1, with 8 bases fitting TRBD1. The germline V gene has CDR1 SQVTM and CDR2 ANQGSEA. The CDR3 is 14 amino acids. The V gene end was trimmed by 7 bases and the J gene end by 8 bases; junction bases not matched to a gene: 13. Here the CDR3 DNA reads TGCAGCGCCCCGGACAGGGCTGGTAGGGATGAGCAGTTCTTC. It specifies CSAPDRAGRDEQFF.